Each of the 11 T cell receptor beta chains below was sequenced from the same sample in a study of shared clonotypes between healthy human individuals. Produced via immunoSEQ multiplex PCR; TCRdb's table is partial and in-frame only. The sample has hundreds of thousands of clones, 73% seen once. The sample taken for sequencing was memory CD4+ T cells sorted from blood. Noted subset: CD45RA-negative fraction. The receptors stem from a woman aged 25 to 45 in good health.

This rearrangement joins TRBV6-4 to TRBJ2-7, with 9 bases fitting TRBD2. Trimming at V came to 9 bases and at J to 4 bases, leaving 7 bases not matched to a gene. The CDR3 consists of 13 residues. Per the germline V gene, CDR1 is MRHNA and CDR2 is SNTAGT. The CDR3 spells CARNSGSEYEQYF. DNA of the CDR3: TGTGCCAGAAATAGCGGGAGTGAGTACGAGCAGTACTTC.

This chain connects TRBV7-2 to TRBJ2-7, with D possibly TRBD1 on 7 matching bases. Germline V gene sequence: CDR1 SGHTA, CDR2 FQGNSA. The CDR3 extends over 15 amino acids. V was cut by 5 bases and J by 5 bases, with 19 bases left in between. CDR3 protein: CASSTRQGGPDEQYF. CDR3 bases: TGTGCCAGCAGCACCAGACAGGGAGGCCCCGACGAGCAGTACTTC.

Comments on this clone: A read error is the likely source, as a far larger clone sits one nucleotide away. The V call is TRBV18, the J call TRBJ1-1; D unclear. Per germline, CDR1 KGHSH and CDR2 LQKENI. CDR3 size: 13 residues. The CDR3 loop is CTSSPNPSTEAFF. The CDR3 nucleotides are TGTACCAGCTCACCTAATCCGTCGACTGAAGCTTTCTTT. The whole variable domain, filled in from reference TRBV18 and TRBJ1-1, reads NAGVMQNPRHLVRRRGQEARLRCSPMKGHSHVYWYRQLPEEGLKFMVYLQKENIIDESGMPKERFSAEFPKEGPSILRIQQVVRGDSAAYFCTSSPNPSTEAFFGQGTRLTVV.

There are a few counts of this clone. The CDR3 DNA reads as TGTGCCAGCAGTAATCAGGGGCCCGAGAACACTGAAGCTTTCTTT. Residues: CASSNQGPENTEAFF. The chain recombines TRBV6-1 with TRBJ1-1; D is possibly TRBD1 (6 bases). The CDR3 has 15 residues. The V gene lost 5 bases and the J gene lost 1 base, with 14 bases spanning the gap. Germline V lookup: CDR1 MNHNS, CDR2 SASEGT.

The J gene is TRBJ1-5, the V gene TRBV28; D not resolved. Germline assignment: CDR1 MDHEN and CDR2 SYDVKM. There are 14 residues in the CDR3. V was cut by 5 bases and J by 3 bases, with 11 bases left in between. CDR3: CASSRAGNNQPQHF. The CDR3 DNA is TGTGCCAGCAGTAGAGCAGGCAACAATCAGCCCCAGCATTTT.

CDR3 nucleotides: TGTGCCAGTAGTATTAAGGGGTCGAACACCGGGGAGCTGTTTTTT. As protein: CASSIKGSNTGELFF. The chain joins TRBV19 to TRBJ2-2, with a tentative D call TRBD1 (5 bases). V was shortened by 3 bases and J by 0 bases, with 8 bases between the two germline ends. CDR3 length: 15 amino acids. Germline V CDR1 and CDR2: LNHDA, SQIVND (reference sequence). The full variable domain, its missing parts supplied by reference TRBV19 and TRBJ2-2, is DGGITQSPKYLFRKEGQNVTLSCEQNLNHDAMYWYRQDPGQGLRLIYYSQIVNDFQKGDIAEGYSVSREKKESFPLTVTSAQKNPTAFYLCASSIKGSNTGELFFGEGSRLTVL.

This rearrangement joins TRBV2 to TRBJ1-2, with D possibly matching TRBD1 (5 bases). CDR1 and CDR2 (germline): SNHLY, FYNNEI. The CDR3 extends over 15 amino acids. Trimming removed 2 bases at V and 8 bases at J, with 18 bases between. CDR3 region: CASSELGQGWGGYTF. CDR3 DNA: TGTGCCAGCAGTGAACTGGGGCAGGGCTGGGGGGGCTACACCTTC.

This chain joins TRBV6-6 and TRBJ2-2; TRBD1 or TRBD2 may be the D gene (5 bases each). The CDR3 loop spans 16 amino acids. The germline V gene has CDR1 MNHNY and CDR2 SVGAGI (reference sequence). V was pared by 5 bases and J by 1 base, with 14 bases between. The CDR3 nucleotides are TGTGCCAGCAGTACATTGGGACGGAAGAACACCGGGGAGCTGTTTTTT. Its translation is CASSTLGRKNTGELFF.

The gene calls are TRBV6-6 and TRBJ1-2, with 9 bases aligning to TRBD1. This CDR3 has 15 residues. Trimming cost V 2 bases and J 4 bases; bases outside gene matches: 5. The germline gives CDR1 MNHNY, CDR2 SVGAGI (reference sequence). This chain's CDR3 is CASSYRGQGSYGYTF. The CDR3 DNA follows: TGTGCCAGCAGTTACCGGGGACAGGGCTCCTATGGCTACACCTTC.

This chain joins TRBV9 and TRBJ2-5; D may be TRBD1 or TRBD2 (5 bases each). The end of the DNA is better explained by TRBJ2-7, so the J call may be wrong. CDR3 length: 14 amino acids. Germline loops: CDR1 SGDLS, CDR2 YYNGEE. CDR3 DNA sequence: TGTGCCAGCAGCCCAGAGGGGTACTACTACGAGCAGTACTTC. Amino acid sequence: CASSPEGYYYEQYF.

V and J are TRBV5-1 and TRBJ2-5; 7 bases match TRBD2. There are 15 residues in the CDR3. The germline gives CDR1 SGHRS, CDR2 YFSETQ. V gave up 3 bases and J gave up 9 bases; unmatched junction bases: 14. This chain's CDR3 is CASSSTGSGIVAQYF. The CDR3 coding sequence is TGCGCCAGCAGCTCAACGGGCAGCGGGATTGTGGCCCAGTACTTC.